This is a list of T cell receptor beta chains from one sample in a study of cytomegalovirus exposure and HLA in healthy donors. This table comes from immunoSEQ multiplex PCR, and its TCRdb copy is limited to in-frame clones, with some not included. Counted here are 180,000 or so clones, roughly 80% occurring once; the ten biggest clones make up under 7.5%. Sequences were obtained from PBMCs. Receptors originate from a woman in her forties or fifties in good health and CMV-seropositive. Both conserved end residues are part of each CDR3. A D gene is named only where the DNA matches it firmly. The listing skips clone size in some rows; elsewhere it reads once, few, many or a size class.

D gene,J gene,V gene,clone size,CDR3 length,CDR3 protein,CDR3 DNA
TRBD1,TRBJ2-2,TRBV10-3,-,16,CAISESRDSDTGELFF,TGTGCCATCAGTGAGTCCCGGGACAGCGACACCGGGGAGCTGTTTTTT
-,TRBJ1-2,TRBV10-3,-,17,CAISESQVRPPNYGYTF,TGTGCCATCAGTGAGTCTCAGGTCCGACCTCCTAACTATGGCTACACCTTC
TRBD2,TRBJ2-2,TRBV7-9,-,17,CATQTGLASRRTGELFF,TGTGCCACCCAGACGGGACTAGCCTCCCGACGGACCGGGGAGCTGTTTTTT
TRBD1,TRBJ2-5,TRBV6-4,-,16,CASSDSTGGGRETQYF,TGTGCCAGCAGTGACTCGACAGGGGGCGGGAGAGAGACCCAGTACTTC
TRBD2,TRBJ2-3,TRBV10-2,-,17,CASRPSGTSGAGDTQYF,TGCGCCAGCAGACCTAGCGGGACTAGCGGGGCAGGAGATACGCAGTATTTT
TRBD1,TRBJ1-5,TRBV5-6,-,16,CASSFRIGTGDQPQHF,TGTGCCAGCAGCTTTAGGATCGGGACAGGGGATCAGCCCCAGCATTTT
-,TRBJ2-1,TRBV6-1,-,13,CASKQSSYNEQFF,TGTGCCAGCAAACAGAGCTCCTACAATGAGCAGTTCTTC
-,TRBJ2-3,TRBV25-1,-,17,CASSDPFIRGGTDTQYF,TGTGCCAGCAGTGATCCTTTTATCAGGGGAGGCACAGATACGCAGTATTTT
-,TRBJ2-7,TRBV27,-,16,CASSLGSSQVGYEQYF,TGTGCCAGCAGTTTAGGGAGCAGTCAAGTGGGGTACGAGCAGTACTTC
TRBD2,TRBJ2-3,TRBV5-4,-,17,CASSNVFVGGAADTQYF,TGTGCCAGCAGCAACGTGTTCGTCGGGGGGGCAGCAGATACGCAGTATTTT
-,TRBJ1-4,TRBV6-6,-,14,CASSYSNLSKRLFF,TGTGCCAGCAGTTACTCGAATCTGTCGAAGAGACTGTTTTTT
TRBD1,TRBJ2-5,TRBV15,once,17,CATSRARDRGGGETQYF,TGTGCCACCAGCAGAGCCCGGGACAGGGGTGGGGGAGAGACCCAGTACTTC
-,TRBJ1-1,TRBV10-3,-,17,CAISEILTASKNTEAFF,TGTGCCATCAGTGAAATATTGACAGCCTCTAAAAACACTGAAGCTTTCTTT
TRBD1,TRBJ1-1,TRBV27,-,15,CASRAGGAPRTEAFF,TGTGCCAGCAGGGCAGGGGGCGCCCCGAGGACTGAAGCTTTCTTT
-,TRBJ2-1,TRBV7-3,-,14,CASSSSGRVNEQFF,TGTGCCAGCAGCTCCAGCGGGCGGGTCAATGAGCAGTTCTTC
TRBD1,TRBJ2-3,TRBV4-1,-,15,CASSRSGQGTDTQYF,TGCGCCAGCAGCCGATCCGGACAGGGCACAGATACGCAGTATTTT
-,TRBJ1-1,TRBV6-6,-,13,CASSSGSDTEAFF,TGTGCCAGCAGTTCGGGGTCTGACACTGAAGCTTTCTTT
-,TRBJ2-1,TRBV30,-,13,CAWSNGPNNEQFF,TGTGCCTGGAGTAATGGGCCAAACAATGAGCAGTTCTTC
-,TRBJ2-7,TRBV4-1,-,14,CASSQAGTVYEQYF,TGCGCCAGCAGCCAAGCTGGAACAGTCTACGAGCAGTACTTC
TRBD2,TRBJ2-7,TRBV4-1,-,17,CASSQTSLAGSSYEQYF,TGCGCCAGCAGCCAAACGTCACTAGCGGGCTCCTCCTACGAGCAGTACTTC
TRBD1,TRBJ2-7,TRBV18,-,14,CASSRWDRGYEQYF,TGTGCCAGCTCACGTTGGGACAGGGGCTACGAGCAGTACTTC
-,TRBJ2-2,TRBV6-5,-,15,CASSYGGTYTGELFF,TGTGCCAGCAGTTACGGGGGGACGTACACCGGGGAGCTGTTTTTT
TRBD2,TRBJ2-1,TRBV10-2,-,14,CASTLAVSYNEQFF,TGCGCCAGCACCCTAGCGGTATCCTACAATGAGCAGTTCTTC
-,TRBJ1-2,TRBV28,-,14,CASSLFARRGGYTF,TGTGCCAGCAGTTTATTCGCCAGGAGGGGAGGCTACACCTTC
-,TRBJ2-5,TRBV6-5,-,11,CASSTGETQYF,TGTGCCAGCAGTACCGGAGAGACCCAGTACTTC
TRBD1,TRBJ2-4,TRBV10-1,-,13,CASAPGQGNIQYF,TGCGCCAGCGCCCCGGGACAGGGAAACATTCAGTACTTC
-,TRBJ2-7,TRBV15,-,13,CATSSPPGDEQYF,TGTGCCACCAGCAGCCCCCCGGGAGACGAGCAGTACTTC
-,TRBJ1-2,TRBV5-1,-,15,CASSLEGAAPYGYTF,TGCGCCAGCAGCTTGGAAGGGGCCGCGCCGTATGGCTACACCTTC
TRBD1,TRBJ1-1,TRBV20-1,few,11,CSARWGQGAFF,TGCAGTGCTAGATGGGGACAGGGGGCTTTCTTT
-,TRBJ2-3,TRBV19,-,16,CASSPPPSQGPDTQYF,TGTGCCAGTAGTCCCCCGCCGAGTCAGGGTCCAGATACGCAGTATTTT
-,TRBJ1-4,TRBV5-1,-,16,CASSPTGGPTNEKLFF,TGCGCCAGCAGCCCAACGGGAGGTCCCACTAATGAAAAACTGTTTTTT